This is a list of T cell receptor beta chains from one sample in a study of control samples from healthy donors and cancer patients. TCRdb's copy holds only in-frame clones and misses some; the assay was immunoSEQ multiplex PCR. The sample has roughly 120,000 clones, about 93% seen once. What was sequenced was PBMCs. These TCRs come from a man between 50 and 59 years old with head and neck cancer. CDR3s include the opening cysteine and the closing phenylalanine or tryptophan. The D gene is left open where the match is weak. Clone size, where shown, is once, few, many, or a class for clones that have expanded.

CDR3aa: CASSPGAGQGGYGYTF
CDR3nt: TGTGCCAGCTCACCAGGGGCCGGACAGGGAGGCTATGGCTACACCTTC
abundance: -
j_gene: TRBJ1-2
v_gene: TRBV18
d_gene: TRBD1

CDR3aa: CASSQGGSSGNTIYF
CDR3nt: TGTGCCAGCAGCCAAGGGGGCAGCAGTGGAAACACCATATATTTT
abundance: -
j_gene: TRBJ1-3
v_gene: TRBV3-1/TRBV3-2
d_gene: -

CDR3aa: CASSLVMGDEQFF
CDR3nt: -
abundance: -
j_gene: TRBJ2-1
v_gene: TRBV12-3/TRBV12-4
d_gene: -

CDR3aa: CASSFLGARSPLHF
CDR3nt: TGTGCCAGCAGCTTCTTGGGGGCACGCTCACCCCTCCACTTT
abundance: -
j_gene: TRBJ1-6
v_gene: TRBV7-9
d_gene: -

CDR3aa: CASVFTVKNTEAFF
CDR3nt: TGTGCCAGCGTCTTCACGGTCAAAAACACTGAAGCTTTCTTT
abundance: -
j_gene: TRBJ1-1
v_gene: TRBV6-5
d_gene: -

CDR3aa: CASSVGGGGEQFF
CDR3nt: TGTGCCAGCAGCGTAGGAGGGGGCGGTGAGCAGTTCTTC
abundance: -
j_gene: TRBJ2-1
v_gene: TRBV9
d_gene: TRBD1

CDR3aa: CASSPLALSSYEQYF
CDR3nt: TGCGCCAGCAGCCCCCTGGCACTATCCAGCTACGAGCAGTACTTC
abundance: -
j_gene: TRBJ2-7
v_gene: TRBV4-1
d_gene: -

CDR3aa: CAWSGPGLRNTEAFF
CDR3nt: TGTGCCTGGAGCGGACCGGGACTCCGGAACACTGAAGCTTTCTTT
abundance: -
j_gene: TRBJ1-1
v_gene: TRBV30
d_gene: -

CDR3aa: CASRDRGQGMNTEAFF
CDR3nt: TGTGCCAGCAGAGACAGGGGGCAAGGCATGAACACTGAAGCTTTCTTT
abundance: -
j_gene: TRBJ1-1
v_gene: TRBV19
d_gene: TRBD1

CDR3aa: CASSPGTGGRGEKLFF
CDR3nt: TGTGCCAGCAGCCCCGGGACAGGGGGGAGGGGTGAAAAACTGTTTTTT
abundance: -
j_gene: TRBJ1-4
v_gene: TRBV7-6
d_gene: TRBD1

CDR3aa: CASSPMGGVEETQYF
CDR3nt: TGTGCCAGCAGCCCAATGGGGGGGGTGGAAGAGACCCAGTACTTC
abundance: -
j_gene: TRBJ2-5
v_gene: TRBV28
d_gene: TRBD2

CDR3aa: CASRLFAGVAFF
CDR3nt: TGTGCCAGCAGGCTGTTCGCCGGGGTAGCTTTCTTT
abundance: -
j_gene: TRBJ1-1
v_gene: TRBV6-5
d_gene: -

CDR3aa: CASSDSGGKSQPQHF
CDR3nt: TGTGCCAGCAGTGACTCGGGGGGGAAGAGTCAGCCCCAGCATTTT
abundance: -
j_gene: TRBJ1-5
v_gene: TRBV6-4
d_gene: -

CDR3aa: CASSEALPVGNTIYF
CDR3nt: TGTGCCAGCAGTGAAGCGCTTCCGGTGGGAAACACCATATATTTT
abundance: -
j_gene: TRBJ1-3
v_gene: TRBV2
d_gene: -

CDR3aa: CASSQGAGGPYEQYF
CDR3nt: TGTGCCAGCAGCCAAGGGGCAGGGGGCCCCTACGAGCAGTACTTC
abundance: -
j_gene: TRBJ2-7
v_gene: TRBV4-2
d_gene: TRBD1

CDR3aa: CASSQGGGASYEQYF
CDR3nt: TGCGCCAGCAGCCAAGGCGGGGGCGCCTCCTACGAGCAGTACTTC
abundance: -
j_gene: TRBJ2-7
v_gene: TRBV4-3
d_gene: -

CDR3aa: CASSQDRLGYTEAFF
CDR3nt: TGCGCCAGCAGCCAAGATCGACTCGGGTACACTGAAGCTTTCTTT
abundance: -
j_gene: TRBJ1-1
v_gene: TRBV4-3
d_gene: -

CDR3aa: CASSQGAPGNTIYF
CDR3nt: TGTGCCAGCAGTCAGGGGGCGCCCGGAAACACCATATATTTT
abundance: -
j_gene: TRBJ1-3
v_gene: TRBV6-5
d_gene: TRBD1

CDR3aa: CSASSALGTGRRETQYF
CDR3nt: TGCAGTGCTAGTTCGGCCCTAGGGACAGGGAGGCGAGAGACCCAGTACTTC
abundance: -
j_gene: TRBJ2-5
v_gene: TRBV20-1
d_gene: TRBD1

CDR3aa: CASSEAGGEYYGYTF
CDR3nt: TGTGCCAGCAGTGAAGCGGGCGGGGAATACTATGGCTACACCTTC
abundance: -
j_gene: TRBJ1-2
v_gene: TRBV6-1
d_gene: -

CDR3aa: CASSRGQGNERGTEAFF
CDR3nt: TGCGCCAGCAGCCGGGGACAGGGTAATGAAAGAGGCACTGAAGCTTTCTTT
abundance: -
j_gene: TRBJ1-1
v_gene: TRBV5-1
d_gene: TRBD1

CDR3aa: CASSQAGSSSPLHF
CDR3nt: TGTGCCAGCAGCCAAGCGGGATCGTCTTCACCCCTCCACTTT
abundance: -
j_gene: TRBJ1-6
v_gene: TRBV4-2
d_gene: -

CDR3aa: CASGLGQAREAFF
CDR3nt: TGTGCTAGTGGTTTGGGTCAGGCGCGGGAAGCTTTCTTT
abundance: -
j_gene: TRBJ1-1
v_gene: TRBV12-5
d_gene: -

CDR3aa: CAWSGQGYEQFF
CDR3nt: TGTGCCTGGAGTGGACAGGGCTATGAGCAGTTCTTC
abundance: -
j_gene: TRBJ2-1
v_gene: TRBV30
d_gene: TRBD1

CDR3aa: CASKGREMIEAFF
CDR3nt: TGTGCCAGCAAAGGACGGGAGATGATAGAAGCTTTCTTT
abundance: -
j_gene: TRBJ1-1
v_gene: TRBV6-6
d_gene: -

CDR3aa: CASSMAGTGGGQETQYF
CDR3nt: TGTGCCAGTAGTATGGCAGGGACAGGGGGCGGGCAAGAGACCCAGTACTTC
abundance: -
j_gene: TRBJ2-5
v_gene: TRBV19
d_gene: TRBD1

CDR3aa: CASSFSVQETQYF
CDR3nt: TGTGCCAGCAGCTTCTCGGTCCAAGAGACCCAGTACTTC
abundance: -
j_gene: TRBJ2-5
v_gene: TRBV7-2
d_gene: -

CDR3aa: CASSIKETGWNEQFF
CDR3nt: TGTGCCAGTAGTATTAAGGAAACAGGGTGGAATGAGCAGTTCTTC
abundance: -
j_gene: TRBJ2-1
v_gene: TRBV19
d_gene: -

CDR3aa: CASSPGASGGAYNEQFF
CDR3nt: TGCGCCAGCAGCCCGGGAGCTAGCGGGGGGGCCTACAATGAGCAGTTCTTC
abundance: -
j_gene: TRBJ2-1
v_gene: TRBV4-3
d_gene: TRBD2

CDR3aa: CASSHRVTGLGTEAFF
CDR3nt: TGTGCCAGCAGCCACCGCGTAACAGGGCTAGGGACTGAAGCTTTCTTT
abundance: -
j_gene: TRBJ1-1
v_gene: TRBV5-5
d_gene: -

CDR3aa: CASSTRDSNYGYTF
CDR3nt: TGTGCCAGCAGTACTCGGGACAGCAACTATGGCTACACCTTC
abundance: -
j_gene: TRBJ1-2
v_gene: TRBV6-5
d_gene: TRBD1

CDR3aa: CASSSGTLPQHF
CDR3nt: TGTGCCAGTAGTAGTGGGACGCTGCCCCAGCATTTT
abundance: -
j_gene: TRBJ1-5
v_gene: TRBV19
d_gene: -

CDR3aa: CASNGQGNYGYTF
CDR3nt: TGTGCCAGCAACGGGCAGGGGAACTATGGCTACACCTTC
abundance: -
j_gene: TRBJ1-2
v_gene: TRBV11-2
d_gene: -

CDR3aa: CASISDRGRETQYF
CDR3nt: TGTGCCAGCATCTCGGACAGGGGGCGGGAGACCCAGTACTTC
abundance: -
j_gene: TRBJ2-5
v_gene: TRBV7-2
d_gene: TRBD1

CDR3aa: CATSNTGEYNEQFF
CDR3nt: TGTGCCACCAGTAACACTGGAGAGTACAATGAGCAGTTCTTC
abundance: -
j_gene: TRBJ2-1
v_gene: TRBV24-1
d_gene: -

CDR3aa: CASSQDRYAGEKLFF
CDR3nt: TGTGCCAGCAGCCAAGATAGGTACGCCGGTGAAAAACTGTTTTTT
abundance: -
j_gene: TRBJ1-4
v_gene: TRBV14
d_gene: -

CDR3aa: CASSLQGSTNEKLFF
CDR3nt: TGTGCCAGCAGCCTACAGGGGAGCACTAATGAAAAACTGTTTTTT
abundance: -
j_gene: TRBJ1-4
v_gene: TRBV3-1/TRBV3-2
d_gene: TRBD1

CDR3aa: CASTKQGETGELFF
CDR3nt: TGTGCCAGCACCAAACAGGGGGAAACCGGGGAGCTGTTTTTT
abundance: -
j_gene: TRBJ2-2
v_gene: TRBV6-6
d_gene: TRBD1

CDR3aa: CASSSWTGVSF
CDR3nt: TGTGCCAGCAGCTCTTGGACAGGGGTATCCTTC
abundance: -
j_gene: TRBJ1-2
v_gene: TRBV7-2
d_gene: TRBD1

CDR3aa: CASSYSGTGSGNTIYF
CDR3nt: TGTGCCAGCAGTTACTCAGGGACAGGGTCCGGAAACACCATATATTTT
abundance: -
j_gene: TRBJ1-3
v_gene: TRBV6-5
d_gene: TRBD1

CDR3aa: CASTLARLNTEAFF
CDR3nt: TGCGCCAGCACCTTAGCCAGATTGAACACTGAAGCTTTCTTT
abundance: few
j_gene: TRBJ1-1
v_gene: TRBV4-3
d_gene: -

CDR3aa: CASSPPGGLNTEAFF
CDR3nt: TGTGCCAGCTCACCCCCTGGGGGGCTGAACACTGAAGCTTTCTTT
abundance: -
j_gene: TRBJ1-1
v_gene: TRBV18
d_gene: -

CDR3aa: CASSLDPLNTGELFF
CDR3nt: TGCGCCAGCAGCCTCGACCCCTTGAACACCGGGGAGCTGTTTTTT
abundance: -
j_gene: TRBJ2-2
v_gene: TRBV4-3
d_gene: -

CDR3aa: CASSYDWTSGYEQYF
CDR3nt: TGTGCCAGCAGTTACGACTGGACTAGCGGCTACGAGCAGTACTTC
abundance: -
j_gene: TRBJ2-7
v_gene: TRBV6-5
d_gene: TRBD2

CDR3aa: CASSLLPGQGSTGELFF
CDR3nt: TGTGCCAGCTCGCTTCTGCCGGGACAGGGGTCCACCGGGGAGCTGTTTTTT
abundance: -
j_gene: TRBJ2-2
v_gene: TRBV18
d_gene: TRBD1

CDR3aa: CASSQTGTPEAFF
CDR3nt: TGCGCCAGCAGCCAGACAGGGACCCCTGAAGCTTTCTTT
abundance: -
j_gene: TRBJ1-1
v_gene: TRBV5-1
d_gene: TRBD1

CDR3aa: CASSQDSGLAGGPTDTQYF
CDR3nt: TGTGCCAGCAGCCAAGATTCGGGACTAGCGGGGGGCCCCACAGATACGCAGTATTTT
abundance: -
j_gene: TRBJ2-3
v_gene: TRBV4-2
d_gene: TRBD2

CDR3aa: CASRGNEKLFF
CDR3nt: TGTGCCAGCAGGGGAAATGAAAAACTGTTTTTT
abundance: -
j_gene: TRBJ1-4
v_gene: TRBV27
d_gene: -

CDR3aa: CASSPFSGLESEAFF
CDR3nt: TGTGCCAGCAGCCCGTTCTCGGGGTTAGAGTCTGAAGCTTTCTTT
abundance: -
j_gene: TRBJ1-1
v_gene: TRBV9
d_gene: -

CDR3aa: CASSLWDANTGELFF
CDR3nt: TGTGCCAGCAGCTTGTGGGACGCGAACACCGGGGAGCTGTTTTTT
abundance: -
j_gene: TRBJ2-2
v_gene: TRBV7-9
d_gene: -

CDR3aa: CASSQLEGWTGELFF
CDR3nt: TGTGCCAGCAGCCAATTGGAGGGATGGACCGGGGAGCTGTTTTTT
abundance: -
j_gene: TRBJ2-2
v_gene: TRBV14
d_gene: -

CDR3aa: CASSVGGTGSGEQYF
CDR3nt: TGTGCCAGCAGCGTAGGTGGGACAGGTTCTGGCGAGCAGTACTTC
abundance: -
j_gene: TRBJ2-7
v_gene: TRBV9
d_gene: TRBD1

CDR3aa: CASSQSLADYEQYF
CDR3nt: TGCGCCAGCAGCCAGTCCCTAGCGGACTACGAGCAGTACTTC
abundance: -
j_gene: TRBJ2-7
v_gene: TRBV4-3
d_gene: TRBD2

CDR3aa: CASSPQGTGSNEQFF
CDR3nt: TGTGCCAGCAGCCCGCAGGGTACTGGTAGCAATGAGCAGTTCTTC
abundance: -
j_gene: TRBJ2-1
v_gene: TRBV9
d_gene: -

CDR3aa: CASSPSTGELFF
CDR3nt: TGTGCCAGCTCACCAAGCACCGGGGAGCTGTTTTTT
abundance: -
j_gene: TRBJ2-2
v_gene: TRBV18
d_gene: -

CDR3aa: CASNHPQRRLKGLHLAKNIQYF
CDR3nt: TGTGCCAGCAACCACCCCCAGAGGCGTTTGAAAGGACTCCACCTAGCCAAAAACATTCAGTACTTC
abundance: -
j_gene: TRBJ2-4
v_gene: TRBV7-3
d_gene: -

CDR3aa: CASSSAQVPGSYEQYF
CDR3nt: TGTGCCAGCAGCTCTGCCCAAGTCCCCGGTTCCTACGAGCAGTACTTC
abundance: -
j_gene: TRBJ2-7
v_gene: TRBV28
d_gene: -

CDR3aa: CASSSPGTASYEQYF
CDR3nt: TGTGCCAGTAGTAGCCCCGGGACAGCGAGCTACGAGCAGTACTTC
abundance: -
j_gene: TRBJ2-7
v_gene: TRBV19
d_gene: TRBD1